One and the same sample provided the 11 T cell receptor beta chains below, sequenced in a study of monozygotic twins with inflammatory bowel disease. Each CDR3 protein gets one entry in TCRdb, which reprocessed the 5' RACE reads and gives no DNA. The sample data list some 400,000 distinct CDR3 sequences. Material for sequencing was blood. The receptors come from a human donor with ulcerative colitis or Crohn's disease, or a healthy co-twin of an affected twin (not recorded which).

This rearrangement joins TRBV4-1 to TRBJ1-2; the D call of TRBD1 rests on TCRdb alone, since no DNA is present to check it. This CDR3 spans 12 amino acids. CDR1 is MGHRA, CDR2 YSYEKL, per germline. CDR3 sequence reads: CASSGTGNGYTF.

V and J are TRBV20-1 and TRBJ2-7; TCRdb's D gene call, TRBD2, goes unchecked for lack of DNA. This CDR3 is built from 19 residues. Germline assignment: CDR1 DFQATT and CDR2 SNEGSKA (reference sequence). The CDR3 region is CSARGYSDYVGGSSYEQYF.

V and J are TRBV7-6 and TRBJ2-1; lacking DNA, the TRBD2 call made by TCRdb goes unchecked. CDR3 length: 17 residues. In germline, CDR1 is SGHVS, CDR2 FNYEAQ. The CDR3 is CASSPRLAGDAYNEQFF.

CDR3: CAWTLQGPGHFF. This sequence joins TRBV30 and TRBJ2-7; TCRdb's assignment of TRBD2 cannot be checked, as there is no DNA. The germline V gene has CDR1 GTSNPN and CDR2 SVGIG (reference sequence). The CDR3 length is 12 residues.

V and J are TRBV7-6 and TRBJ2-3; TCRdb gives TRBD1 as the D gene, but with no DNA this cannot be confirmed. The CDR3 has 18 amino acids. Germline lookup yields CDR1 SGHVS and CDR2 FNYEAQ. This chain's CDR3 is CASSPGASGDNPTDTQYF. Filled out from reference TRBV7-6 and TRBJ2-3, the complete variable domain reads GAGVSQSPRYKVTKRGQDVALRCDPISGHVSLYWYRQALGQGPEFLTYFNYEAQQDKSGLPNDRFSAERPEGSISTLTIQRTEQRDSAMYRCASSPGASGDNPTDTQYFGPGTRLTVL.

J is TRBJ2-1 and V is TRBV6-2 or TRBV6-3; TCRdb picks TRBD1, but there is no DNA to check that call. Germline V gene lookup returns CDR1 MNHEY and CDR2 SVGEGT. The CDR3 spans 16 residues. The CDR3 is CASSSPRENSYNEQFF.

The genes are TRBV27 and TRBJ1-6. CDR3 length equals 14 residues. Germline V gene lookup returns CDR1 MNHEY and CDR2 SMNVEV (reference sequence). CDR3 sequence: CASGLQVSNSPLHF.

The genes are TRBV7-2 and TRBJ2-7. Germline lookup yields CDR1 SGHTA and CDR2 FQGNSA. This CDR3 has 12 amino acids. The CDR3 protein is CASSLMPYEQYF.

This sequence joins TRBV30 and TRBJ1-1; the TRBD1 assignment by TCRdb is unverifiable without DNA. CDR3 length: 15 amino acids. CDR1 and CDR2 from the germline V gene are GTSNPN and SVGIG (reference sequence). The CDR3 region is CAWTLLRGLNTEAFF.

This chain connects TRBV6-1 to TRBJ2-3; the D gene TCRdb calls, TRBD1, cannot be checked with no DNA. Germline V gives CDR1 MNHNS, CDR2 SASEGT. The length of the CDR3 is 16 residues. The CDR3 loop is CASSEAGGAHTDTQYF.

This rearrangement joins TRBV24-1 to TRBJ2-2; TCRdb gives TRBD1 as the D gene, but with no DNA this cannot be confirmed. The CDR3 runs 15 residues. CDR1 is KGHDR and CDR2 is SFDVKD in the germline V gene. CDR3 amino acids: CATSDPGQGTGELFF.